This T cell receptor beta chain comes out of a study of T cell responses to AZD1222 COVID-19 vaccine. Whole-study context: Pooling was applied to second doses at about 4 or about 12 weeks. Regarding the study as a whole: The donor cohort was predominantly white British with a female majority, and clonal diversity may have been underestimated. The number of AZD1222 recipients seropositive at baseline was only 5 to 7.

Sequencing used immunoSEQ multiplex PCR; TCRdb keeps in-frame clones, though not all of them. The table records 120,000 or so clones, around 90% of them present only once. This CDR3 spans 15 amino acids. Germline V gene data show CDR1 as LNHDA and CDR2 as SQIVND (reference sequence). Trimming left V 5 bases short and J 1 base short, with 14 bases between. Notes on this clone: Antigen: not known.

J is TRBJ1-1 and V is TRBV19; D is undetermined. Here the sequenced sample was peripheral blood, taken on day 0 of AZD1222 vaccination. The receptor was isolated from an adult in good health. In nucleotides, the CDR3 is TGTGCCAGTAGTCCCCAAGGCTATTCGAACACTGAAGCTTTCTTT. It encodes CASSPQGYSNTEAFF.